This T cell receptor beta chain was recorded in a study of shared clonotypes between healthy human individuals. V lost 4 bases and J lost 8; bases outside the gene matches: 10. This CDR3 contains 16 residues. The germline CDR1 and CDR2 sequences are LNHDA and SQIVND (reference sequence). Methods used by the authors: Junction-only sequences without quality scores were provided by ImmunoSEQ, so filtering was different. Only in-frame clones appear in the TCRdb table, and some are missing; sequencing was by immunoSEQ multiplex PCR. That table supplies the V and J calls and clone size; D and trimming were determined from the DNA. The sample has over 1.5 million clones, 95% to 99% seen once. Points on this clone: Antigen: not known.

Findings and caveats of the study: Sampling covered nothing but blood. Tissue TCR repertoires likely differ from those found in blood.

This chain connects TRBV19 to TRBJ2-2; 10 nucleotides match TRBD1. Sequencing was done on a sample of naive CD4+ T cells sorted from blood. Subset defined: CD45RA+ positively selected. This clonotype was obtained from a man aged 25-45 years in good health. The CDR3 DNA reads as TGTGCCAGTAGTAGTCCGGGGACAGGGGCGAGGGGGGAGCTGTTTTTT. Its protein is CASSSPGTGARGELFF.